This entry is about one T cell receptor (beta chain). The entry originates in a study of blood T cell repertoires in COVID-19. Overall study: PBMCs, B-cell-depleted T cells, or T cells provided the cDNA or gDNA that made up the material.

CDR1 is LGHNT and CDR2 is FRNRAP in the germline V gene. V shed 0 bases and J 6 bases; nucleotides not matched to a gene: 7. The CDR3 is 15 residues long. The data were produced by immunoSEQ multiplex PCR, yet TCRdb's version contains in-frame clones alone and is incomplete. The sample comprises about 330,000 clones, more than 75% of which are singletons, and more than 3% rests with the top ten. The source of this sequence is a woman aged 50 to 60 with active or convalescent COVID-19. Material: peripheral blood. The rearrangement links TRBV12-5 to TRBJ2-7; TRBD1 agrees at 8 bases. CDR3 bases: TGTGCTAGTGGTTTGGTATTGGGACAGGTGGTCGAGCAGTACTTC. Encoded protein: CASGLVLGQVVEQYF.